A single sample gave rise to the 30 T cell receptor beta chains below, sequenced in a study of cytomegalovirus exposure and HLA in healthy donors. PCR employed 60 Vbeta and 13 Jbeta primers. Method: immunoSEQ multiplex PCR; TCRdb's copy keeps in-frame clones and lacks some. Here the sample spans some 200,000 clones, over 75% being singletons. The sample was PBMCs. Every receptor here comes from a girl aged 2-10 years in good health and CMV-seronegative.

This rearrangement joins TRBV9 to TRBJ2-7; the D gene is possibly TRBD1 (5 bases). The length of the CDR3 is 16 residues. Per the germline V gene, CDR1 is SGDLS and CDR2 is YYNGEE. V was pared by 1 base and J by 6 bases, with 20 bases between. CDR3 bases: TGTGCCAGCAGCGTAATGCTCAGTCCGGATGGGGCCGAGCAGTACTTC. This translates into CASSVMLSPDGAEQYF.

This chain uses TRBV27 with TRBJ2-5, with TRBD2 identical over 10 bases. The CDR3 spans 21 residues. In germline, CDR1 is MNHEY, CDR2 SMNVEV (reference sequence). V lost 5 bases, J lost 5 bases, and 26 bases stayed unmatched. The CDR3: CASSRGRIRGLSGRDGETQYF. The CDR3 coding sequence is TGTGCCAGCAGTCGAGGACGCATACGGGGGCTAAGCGGGAGGGACGGGGAGACCCAGTACTTC.

The chain uses TRBV30 and TRBJ2-1, with D tentatively TRBD1 (5 bases). The CDR3 is 13 amino acids. V lost 3 bases and J 4 bases, leaving 10 bases between the germline ends. Germline V gives CDR1 GTSNPN, CDR2 SVGIG (reference sequence). CDR3 residues: CAWRPGPYNEQFF. CDR3 coding DNA: TGTGCCTGGAGGCCAGGGCCGTACAATGAGCAGTTCTTC.

Concerning this clone itself: Other DNA sequences from this sample encode an identical CDR3 as well. V is TRBV18 and J is TRBJ2-1; 10 nucleotides agree with TRBD2. The CDR3 has 15 amino acids. J was trimmed by 9 bases and V by 2 bases; bases with no gene match: 7. Germline CDR1 reads KGHSH; CDR2 reads LQKENI. The CDR3 DNA follows: TGTGCCAGCTCACCAGGGCTAGCGGGAGTAGGTGAGCAGTTCTTC. This gives the protein CASSPGLAGVGEQFF.

This chain connects TRBV5-1 to TRBJ1-6, with D possibly TRBD1 on 5 matching bases. The V gene lost 0 bases and the J gene lost 7 bases, with 26 bases spanning the gap. The CDR3 has 20 residues. Germline values: CDR1 SGHRS, CDR2 YFSETQ. The CDR3 nucleotides read TGCGCCAGCAGCTTGGGGGGTGTGGGCGTTAACGGGGGTCGGAATTCACCCCTCCACTTT. This codes for CASSLGGVGVNGGRNSPLHF.

This clone was seen a few times. The rearrangement joins TRBV2 to TRBJ1-4, with 7 bases aligning to TRBD1. The CDR3 contains 12 residues. V shed 8 bases, J shed 7 bases, and the junction held 4 bases outside the gene matches. The germline V gene encodes CDR1 SNHLY and CDR2 FYNNEI. The CDR3 DNA reads as TGTGCCAGCCACACAGGGGTTGAAAAACTGTTTTTT. Its translation is CASHTGVEKLFF. The variable domain in full, with the rest retrieved from reference TRBV2 and TRBJ1-4, is EPEVTQTPSHQVTQMGQEVILRCVPISNHLYFYWYRQILGQKVEFLVSFYNNEISEKSEIFDDQFSVERPDGSNFTLKIRSTKLEDSAMYFCASHTGVEKLFFGSGTQLSVL.

This clone has only a few counts. The chain couples TRBV4-1 to TRBJ2-1; 9 bases agree with TRBD1. Germline CDR1 reads MGHRA; CDR2 reads YSYEKL. V trimming: 3 bases; J trimming: 4 bases; junction bases outside the gene matches: 7. The CDR3 is 16 residues long. The CDR3, as DNA: TGCGCCAGCAGCCACCCGACAGGGGGACCTTACAATGAGCAGTTCTTC. Protein product: CASSHPTGGPYNEQFF.

The gene calls are TRBV6-4 and TRBJ2-3, with TRBD1 matching over 8 bases. Losses at the gene ends were 6 bases for V and 4 bases for J; bases not matched to a gene: 6. The germline gives CDR1 MRHNA, CDR2 SNTAGT. CDR3 length equals 14 residues. The CDR3 DNA sequence: TGTGCCAGCAGCTCCACGACAGGGGCAGATACGCAGTATTTT. As protein: CASSSTTGADTQYF.

This chain uses TRBV5-1 with TRBJ2-2; D is ambiguous. The CDR3 is 13 amino acids. The germline CDR1 and CDR2 sequences are SGHRS and YFSETQ. V lost 5 bases and J lost 7, with 12 bases in between. The CDR3 sequence is CASSHRDGGELFF. In DNA form, the CDR3 reads TGCGCCAGCAGTCACAGAGATGGCGGGGAGCTGTTTTTT.

The CDR3 DNA sequence: TGTGCCAGCAGTGAACGAACCTTAACAGGGTCCGGGGAAAAACTGTTTTTT. This sequence encodes CASSERTLTGSGEKLFF. The gene calls are TRBV25-1 and TRBJ1-4, with D perhaps TRBD1 (6 bases). In germline, CDR1 is MGHDK, CDR2 SYGVNS. V lost 2 bases and J lost 8, with 21 bases in between. This CDR3 has 17 residues.

The chain carries TRBV14 and TRBJ1-2, with a tentative D call TRBD1 (6 bases). Trimming stripped 2 bases from V and 4 bases from J, with 14 bases between. Germline CDR1 reads SGHDN; CDR2 reads FVKESK. The CDR3 spans 15 residues. CDR3 coding DNA: TGTGCCAGCAGCCAAAATCATCAGGGGCTCTATGGCTACACCTTC. Its protein product is CASSQNHQGLYGYTF.

The chain carries TRBV15 and TRBJ1-1; 7 bases agree with TRBD1. This CDR3 contains 13 residues. Germline assignment: CDR1 LNHNV and CDR2 YYDKDF (reference sequence). The junction had 5 bases not matched to a gene; V was cut back by 4 bases and J by 6 bases. The CDR3 region is CATSIDRVSEAFF. The CDR3 coding sequence is TGTGCCACCAGCATCGACAGGGTATCTGAAGCTTTCTTT.

The chain links TRBV28 to TRBJ2-7; 7 bases match TRBD1. CDR1 and CDR2 from the germline V gene are MDHEN and SYDVKM. The CDR3 covers 13 residues. J lost 4 bases, V lost 3 bases, and 3 bases had no gene match. CDR3 DNA sequence: TGTGCCAGCAGTTTGACCAGGGGGTACGAGCAGTACTTC. This codes for CASSLTRGYEQYF. Using reference TRBV28 and TRBJ2-7 for the parts outside the CDR3, the full variable domain is DVKVTQSSRYLVKRTGEKVFLECVQDMDHENMFWYRQDPGLGLRLIYFSYDVKMKEKGDIPEGYSVSREKKERFSLILESASTNQTSMYLCASSLTRGYEQYFGPGTRLTVT.

This sequence joins TRBV6-6 and TRBJ1-2; 9 nucleotides agree with TRBD1. J lost 7 bases, V lost 4 bases, and 10 bases had no gene match. The CDR3 has 15 residues. Germline V gives CDR1 MNHNY, CDR2 SVGAGI (reference sequence). For the CDR3, the DNA is TGTGCCAGCAGTTGGGCCGCTACAGGGGGCAGTGGCTACACCTTC. Protein product: CASSWAATGGSGYTF.

The chain has TRBV5-1 and TRBJ1-2, with TRBD1 matching 7 bases. Per germline, CDR1 SGHRS and CDR2 YFSETQ. The CDR3 spans 14 residues. V lost 6 bases, J lost 3 bases, and 8 bases stayed unmatched. CDR3 amino acids: CASKPGGLDYGYTF. The CDR3 DNA reads as TGCGCCAGCAAGCCAGGGGGGCTTGACTATGGCTACACCTTC.

CDR3: CASSLDRDQPQHF. DNA of the CDR3: TGTGCCAGTAGTCTCGACAGGGATCAGCCCCAGCATTTT. V is TRBV19 and J is TRBJ1-5, with 7 positions matching TRBD1. V lost 5 bases to trimming and J lost 5 bases; unmatched junction nucleotides: 3. This CDR3 region has 13 residues. CDR1 LNHDA and CDR2 SQIVND come from the germline V gene (reference sequence).

The CDR3 loop is CATSRDYYEQYF. CDR3 coding DNA: TGTGCCACCAGCAGGGACTACTACGAGCAGTACTTC. V is TRBV15 and J is TRBJ2-7, with D possibly matching TRBD2 (6 bases). Germline V lookup: CDR1 LNHNV, CDR2 YYDKDF (reference sequence). The CDR3 contains 12 residues. V was pared by 3 bases and J by 3 bases, with 6 bases between.

This clone appeared a few times. The chain recombines TRBV7-8 with TRBJ2-1; D remains unclear. The CDR3 totals 13 residues. Trimming cost V 4 bases and J 5 bases, with 9 bases left between them. The V gene's germline CDR1 is SGHVS and CDR2 FQNEAQ. Written as DNA, the CDR3 is TGTGCCAGCAGCTCAGAAACAGACAATGAGCAGTTCTTC. This gives the protein CASSSETDNEQFF.

In its sample, this clone was seen a few times. The rearrangement joins TRBV6-5 to TRBJ1-5; 7 bases fit TRBD1. Germline-derived CDR1 and CDR2 are MNHEY and SVGAGI. Germline trimming cut 6 bases from V and 4 bases from J; bases unmatched to any gene: 3. The CDR3 sequence is 13 residues long. The CDR3: CASRQGRNQPQHF. CDR3 sequence (DNA): TGTGCCAGCAGACAGGGGAGAAATCAGCCCCAGCATTTT.

The V call is TRBV6-5, the J call TRBJ1-1; 9 bases are a match to TRBD1. Germline assignment: CDR1 MNHEY and CDR2 SVGAGI. With V trimmed by 6 bases and J by 11 bases, 7 bases remained unmatched. The CDR3 spans 12 residues. As DNA, the CDR3 is TGTGCCAGCAGATCACAGGGGGCAGGGGCTTTCTTT. This sequence encodes CASRSQGAGAFF.

This clone has only one observation. The chain joins TRBV4-1 to TRBJ2-7, with a weak D call TRBD1 (7 bases). From germline, CDR1 is MGHRA and CDR2 YSYEKL. The CDR3 has 19 amino acids. Trimming pared 0 bases from V and 3 bases from J, leaving 24 bases between. The CDR3: CASSQEGGRGPGDFYEQYF. CDR3 bases: TGCGCCAGCAGCCAAGAAGGGGGCCGGGGGCCTGGGGACTTCTACGAGCAGTACTTC.

The rearrangement links TRBV4-2 to TRBJ1-5, with 9 bases fitting TRBD1. V was clipped by 2 bases and J by 7 bases; unmatched bases: 9. Looked up from germline, CDR1 is LGHNA and CDR2 is YNFKEQ. The CDR3 contains 16 residues. The CDR3 DNA follows: TGTGCCAGCAGCCAAACCGGGACAGGGCCGACCCAGCCCCAGCATTTT. Protein: CASSQTGTGPTQPQHF.

J is TRBJ2-4 and V is TRBV5-4; D remains ambiguous. Trimming removed 0 bases at V and 0 bases at J, with 19 bases between. This CDR3 contains 19 residues. From germline, CDR1 is SGHNT and CDR2 YYREEE (reference sequence). The CDR3 protein is CASSLVIPWQSLAKNIQYF. The CDR3, as DNA: TGTGCCAGCAGCTTGGTGATACCCTGGCAATCGCTAGCCAAAAACATTCAGTACTTC.

This clone was seen many times. The V and J genes are TRBV7-6 and TRBJ2-5, with 7 bases matching TRBD1. The J segment lost 4 bases and the V segment lost 4 bases, leaving 3 bases of the junction unmatched. The CDR3 covers 13 residues. Germline lookup yields CDR1 SGHVS and CDR2 FNYEAQ. For the CDR3, the DNA is TGTGCCAGCAGCTCCACAGGGGTAGAGACCCAGTACTTC. It codes for CASSSTGVETQYF.

The CDR3 sequence is CASSAERNSPLHF. In nucleotides, the CDR3 is TGTGCCAGCAGTGCGGAGCGAAATTCACCCCTCCACTTT. The chain couples TRBV6-4 to TRBJ1-6; D ambiguous. Trimming cost V 4 bases and J 7 bases, with 8 bases left between them. Per the germline V gene, CDR1 is MRHNA and CDR2 is SNTAGT. There are 13 residues in the CDR3.

This clone was seen once. DNA for the CDR3: TGCGCCAGCAGCTTGGATTCGGGGGACAGCTATGGCTACACCTTC. Its translation is CASSLDSGDSYGYTF. The J gene is TRBJ1-2, the V gene TRBV5-1, with TRBD1 matching 7 bases. The CDR3 extends over 15 amino acids. V lost 0 bases and J lost 4; bases outside the gene matches: 6. Germline values: CDR1 SGHRS, CDR2 YFSETQ.

This chain uses TRBV7-9 with TRBJ1-1, with D tentatively TRBD1 (6 bases). With 5 bases removed from V and 2 bases from J, the gap between germline ends came to 15 bases. The CDR3 sequence is 15 residues long. CDR1 and CDR2 from the germline V gene are SEHNR and FQNEAQ (reference sequence). CDR3 nucleotides: TGTGCCAGCAGCCGACCCAGGGGCGCAAACACTGAAGCTTTCTTT. It encodes CASSRPRGANTEAFF.

The chain has TRBV29-1 and TRBJ1-3; no clear D. Germline V gene sequence: CDR1 SQVTM, CDR2 ANQGSEA. Trimming left V 5 bases short and J 0 bases short, with 8 bases between. The CDR3 has 13 amino acids. The CDR3 DNA reads as TGCAGCGTTCGCCCGAGCTCTGGAAACACCATATATTTT. Its protein is CSVRPSSGNTIYF.

J is TRBJ2-2 and V is TRBV9, with D hard to call. This CDR3 spans 14 amino acids. The germline V and J ends were trimmed by 3 bases and 1 base, with 7 bases remaining between them. Germline lookup yields CDR1 SGDLS and CDR2 YYNGEE. CDR3 nucleotides: TGTGCCAGCAGCGCCTCGGGGAACACCGGGGAGCTGTTTTTT. Amino acid sequence: CASSASGNTGELFF.

This chain links TRBV18 with TRBJ2-7; 8 nucleotides line up with TRBD2. V shed 2 bases and J 2 bases; nucleotides not matched to a gene: 8. The CDR3 is 16 amino acids. Germline CDR1 reads KGHSH; CDR2 reads LQKENI. The CDR3 is CASSPIGLAGPYEQYF. The CDR3 DNA reads as TGTGCCAGCTCACCAATAGGGCTAGCGGGTCCCTACGAGCAGTACTTC. Using reference TRBV18 and TRBJ2-7 for the parts outside the CDR3, the full variable domain is NAGVMQNPRHLVRRRGQEARLRCSPMKGHSHVYWYRQLPEEGLKFMVYLQKENIIDESGMPKERFSAEFPKEGPSILRIQQVVRGDSAAYFCASSPIGLAGPYEQYFGPGTRLTVT.